The 9 T cell receptor beta chains given below trace back to one sample, sequenced in a study of preoperative IRX-2 immunotherapy in early breast cancer. This table comes from immunoSEQ multiplex PCR, and its TCRdb copy is limited to in-frame clones, with some not included. The table lists about 67,000 clones, around 94% of them singletons. This sample's treatment: preoperative locoregional IRX-2 cytokine immunotherapy. This sample was gathered from a patient treated with IRX-2 immunotherapy. The receptors were gathered from a human donor with breast cancer.

The chain combines TRBV4-2 with TRBJ2-1; TRBD2 matches 9 bases. The CDR3 is 15 amino acids. Germline CDR1 LGHNA, CDR2 YNFKEQ. With 1 base clipped from V and 4 bases from J, the junction kept 2 bases outside the gene matches. The CDR3, as DNA: TGTGCCAGCAGCCAAGCTAGCGGGGAGTACAATGAGCAGTTCTTC. It is translated as CASSQASGEYNEQFF.

This chain links TRBV19 with TRBJ2-7; a weak D match, TRBD2 (5 bases). This CDR3 is 14 amino acids long. The germline V gene has CDR1 LNHDA and CDR2 SQIVND (reference sequence). Trimming removed 3 bases from V and 8 bases from J, with 17 bases in between. The CDR3 sequence: CASSISEAGYKQYF. In DNA form, the CDR3 reads TGTGCCAGTAGTATCTCGGAGGCCGGATACAAGCAGTACTTC.

This chain uses TRBV29-1 with TRBJ2-3; tentatively, D is TRBD1 or TRBD2 (6 bases each). V was trimmed by 7 bases and J by 3 bases, leaving 11 bases between them. This CDR3 has 12 amino acids. Germline CDR1 and CDR2: SQVTM and ANQGSEA. CDR3 coding DNA: TGCAGCGCCGGGGGCACAACAGATACGCAGTATTTT. This sequence encodes CSAGGTTDTQYF.

The chain joins TRBV2 to TRBJ2-1; 8 nucleotides align to TRBD2. Germline values: CDR1 SNHLY, CDR2 FYNNEI. The CDR3 has 12 amino acids. Losses at the gene ends were 11 bases for V and 7 bases for J; bases not matched to a gene: 7. CDR3: CAGQGLGNEQFF. In DNA form, the CDR3 reads TGTGCCGGGCAGGGACTAGGGAATGAGCAGTTCTTC.

CDR3 nucleotide sequence: TGTGCCAGTAGTAGCAGGCGAGCGGATACGCAGTATTTT. It codes for CASSSRRADTQYF. The rearrangement uses TRBV19 and TRBJ2-3, with D uncertain. V was shortened by 4 bases and J by 6 bases, with 11 bases between the two germline ends. This CDR3 region has 13 residues. Germline CDR1 is LNHDA and CDR2 is SQIVND (reference sequence). Filled out from reference TRBV19 and TRBJ2-3, the complete variable domain reads DGGITQSPKYLFRKEGQNVTLSCEQNLNHDAMYWYRQDPGQGLRLIYYSQIVNDFQKGDIAEGYSVSREKKESFPLTVTSAQKNPTAFYLCASSSRRADTQYFGPGTRLTVL.

This chain links TRBV11-3 with TRBJ2-7; TRBD1 might be the D (6 bases). The V and J ends lost 5 bases and 6 bases respectively, with 14 bases between them. Germline values: CDR1 SGHNT, CDR2 YENEEA. This CDR3 is built from 13 residues. This CDR3 is CASSPVEGGEQYF. The CDR3 DNA sequence: TGTGCCAGCAGCCCGGTGGAAGGGGGCGAGCAGTACTTC.

This sequence joins TRBV20-1 and TRBJ2-5; possibly TRBD2 for D (6 bases). Per germline, CDR1 DFQATT and CDR2 SNEGSKA (reference sequence). This CDR3 region has 11 residues. V was clipped by 3 bases and J by 9 bases, with 11 bases between them. The CDR3 DNA reads TGCAGTGCTAGTTCGGGGGTGTCCCAGTACTTC. It translates to CSASSGVSQYF.

This clone appeared a few times. The chain uses TRBV30 and TRBJ2-2, with no clear D. The length of the CDR3 is 15 residues. Germline-derived CDR1 and CDR2 are GTSNPN and SVGIG (reference sequence). Trimming stripped 0 bases from V and 2 bases from J, with 10 bases between. The CDR3: CAWSVQLLNTGELFF. Written as DNA, the CDR3 is TGTGCCTGGAGTGTACAGCTCCTAAACACCGGGGAGCTGTTTTTT. Together with reference TRBV30 and TRBJ2-2, the CDR3 gives the full variable domain: SQTIHQWPATLVQPVGSPLSLECTVEGTSNPNLYWYRQAAGRGLQLLFYSVGIGQISSEVPQNLSASRPQDRQFILSSKKLLLSDSGFYLCAWSVQLLNTGELFFGEGSRLTVL.

CDR3 coding DNA: TGTGCCAGCAGTAGGACTAGCGGGAGAAATGAGCAGTTCTTC. This sequence encodes CASSRTSGRNEQFF. The gene calls are TRBV7-3 and TRBJ2-1; 13 bases agree with TRBD2. With V trimmed by 6 bases and J by 7 bases, 3 bases remained unmatched. Germline assignment: CDR1 SGHTA and CDR2 FQGTGA. The CDR3 spans 14 residues.